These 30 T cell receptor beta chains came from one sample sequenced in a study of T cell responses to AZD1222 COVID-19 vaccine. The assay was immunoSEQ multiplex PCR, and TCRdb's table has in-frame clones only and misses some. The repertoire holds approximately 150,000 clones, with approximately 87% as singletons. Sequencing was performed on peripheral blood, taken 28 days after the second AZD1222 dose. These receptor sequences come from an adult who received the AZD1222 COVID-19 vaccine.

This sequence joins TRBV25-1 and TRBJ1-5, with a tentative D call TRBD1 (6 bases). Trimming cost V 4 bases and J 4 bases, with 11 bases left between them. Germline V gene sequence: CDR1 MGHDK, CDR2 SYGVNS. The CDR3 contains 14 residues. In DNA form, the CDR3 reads TGTGCCAGCAGTGGAACAGGGCGGAATCAGCCCCAGCATTTT. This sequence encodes CASSGTGRNQPQHF.

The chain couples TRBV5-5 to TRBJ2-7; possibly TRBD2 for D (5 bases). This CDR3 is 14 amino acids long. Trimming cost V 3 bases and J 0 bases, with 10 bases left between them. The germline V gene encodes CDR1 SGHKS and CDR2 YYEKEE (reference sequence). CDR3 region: CASSSLGVSYEQYV. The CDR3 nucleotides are TGTGCCAGCAGCTCGCTCGGGGTCTCCTACGAGCAGTACGTC.

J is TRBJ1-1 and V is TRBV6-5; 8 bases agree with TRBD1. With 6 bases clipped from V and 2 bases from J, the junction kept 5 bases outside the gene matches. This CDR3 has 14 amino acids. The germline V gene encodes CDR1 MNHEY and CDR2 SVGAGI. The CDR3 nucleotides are TGTGCCAGCAGCCCCAGGGGGCGAAACACTGAAGCTTTCTTT. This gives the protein CASSPRGRNTEAFF.

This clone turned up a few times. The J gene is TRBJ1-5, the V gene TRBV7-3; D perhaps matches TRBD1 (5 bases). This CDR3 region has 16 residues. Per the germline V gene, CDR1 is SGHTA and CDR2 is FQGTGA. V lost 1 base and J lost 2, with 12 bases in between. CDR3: CASSLRRGRGNQPQHF. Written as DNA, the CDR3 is TGTGCCAGCAGCTTAAGGAGGGGTAGGGGCAATCAGCCCCAGCATTTT.

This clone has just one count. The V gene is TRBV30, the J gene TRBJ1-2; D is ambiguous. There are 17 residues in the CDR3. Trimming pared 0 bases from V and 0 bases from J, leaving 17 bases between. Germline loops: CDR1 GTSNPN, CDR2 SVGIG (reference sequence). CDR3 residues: CAWSVYSHDTSNYGYTF. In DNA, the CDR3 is TGTGCCTGGAGTGTATATTCCCATGACACATCTAACTATGGCTACACCTTC.

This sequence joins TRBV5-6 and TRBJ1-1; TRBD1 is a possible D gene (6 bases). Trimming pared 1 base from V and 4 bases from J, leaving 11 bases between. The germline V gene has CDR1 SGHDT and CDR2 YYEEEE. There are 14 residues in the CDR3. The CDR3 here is CASSLLNRATEAFF. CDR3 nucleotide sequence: TGTGCCAGCAGCTTGTTGAACAGGGCCACTGAAGCTTTCTTT.

The CDR3 nucleotides are TGTGCCAGCACCCTAAGCGGGAGTCCGGGTACGCAGTATTTT. It codes for CASTLSGSPGTQYF. This chain connects TRBV28 to TRBJ2-3; 8 nucleotides agree with TRBD2. Trimming took 7 bases from V and 8 from J; bases not matched to a gene: 11. This CDR3 region has 14 residues. Germline loops: CDR1 MDHEN, CDR2 SYDVKM.

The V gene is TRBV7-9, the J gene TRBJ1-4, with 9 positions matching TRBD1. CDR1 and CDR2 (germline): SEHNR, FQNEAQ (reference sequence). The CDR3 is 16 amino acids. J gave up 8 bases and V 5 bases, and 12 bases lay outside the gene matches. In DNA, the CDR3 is TGTGCCAGCAGCCTCCCTACGGGACAGGGATCCGAAAAACTGTTTTTT. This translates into CASSLPTGQGSEKLFF.

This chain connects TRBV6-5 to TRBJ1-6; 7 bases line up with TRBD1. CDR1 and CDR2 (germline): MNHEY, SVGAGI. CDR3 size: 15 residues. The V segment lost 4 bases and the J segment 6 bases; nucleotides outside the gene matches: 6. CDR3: CASSSRGQFNSPLHF. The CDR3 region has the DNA TGTGCCAGCAGTTCTCGGGGACAGTTTAATTCACCCCTCCACTTT.

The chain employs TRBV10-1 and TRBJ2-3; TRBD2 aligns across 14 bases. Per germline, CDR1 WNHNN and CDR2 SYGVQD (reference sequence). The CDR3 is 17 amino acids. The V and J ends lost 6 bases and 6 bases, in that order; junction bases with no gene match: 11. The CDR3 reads CASSIGTSGRLLDTQYF. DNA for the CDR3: TGCGCCAGCAGCATCGGGACTAGCGGGAGACTGTTGGATACGCAGTATTTT.

The CDR3 is CASSPRSTVWTEAFF. In nucleotides, the CDR3 is TGTGCCAGCAGCCCACGTTCAACGGTTTGGACTGAAGCTTTCTTT. V gene TRBV7-6 combines with J gene TRBJ1-1, with D hard to call. The V gene lost 5 bases and the J gene lost 5 bases, with 18 bases spanning the gap. The length of the CDR3 is 15 residues. The germline CDR1 and CDR2 sequences are SGHVS and FNYEAQ. Complete variable domain (other parts from reference TRBV7-6 and TRBJ1-1): GAGVSQSPRYKVTKRGQDVALRCDPISGHVSLYWYRQALGQGPEFLTYFNYEAQQDKSGLPNDRFSAERPEGSISTLTIQRTEQRDSAMYRCASSPRSTVWTEAFFGQGTRLTVV.

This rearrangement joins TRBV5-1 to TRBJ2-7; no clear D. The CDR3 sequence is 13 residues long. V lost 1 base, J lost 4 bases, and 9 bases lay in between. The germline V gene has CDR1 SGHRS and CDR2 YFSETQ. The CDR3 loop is CASSLTPKYEQYV. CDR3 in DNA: TGCGCCAGCAGCTTGACGCCCAAATACGAGCAGTACGTC.

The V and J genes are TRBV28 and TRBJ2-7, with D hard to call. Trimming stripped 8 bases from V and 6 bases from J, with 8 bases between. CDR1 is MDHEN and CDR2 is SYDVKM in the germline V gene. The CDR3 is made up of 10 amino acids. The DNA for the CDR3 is TGTGCCAGCGGAAGAGCCGAGCAGTACTTC. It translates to CASGRAEQYF.

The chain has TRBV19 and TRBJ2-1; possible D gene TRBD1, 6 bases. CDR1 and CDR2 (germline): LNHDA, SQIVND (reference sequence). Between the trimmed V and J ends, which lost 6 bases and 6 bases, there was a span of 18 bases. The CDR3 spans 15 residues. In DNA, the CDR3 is TGTGCCAGTAGAACCGGCAGTCTAGGGGGCAATGAGCAGTTCTTC. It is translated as CASRTGSLGGNEQFF.

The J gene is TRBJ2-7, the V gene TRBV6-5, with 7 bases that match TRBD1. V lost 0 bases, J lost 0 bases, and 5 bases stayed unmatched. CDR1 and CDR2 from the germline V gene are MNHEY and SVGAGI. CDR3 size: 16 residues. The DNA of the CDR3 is TGTGCCAGCAGTTACTCAGGGGGCAGGAGCTCCTACGAGCAGTACTTC. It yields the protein CASSYSGGRSSYEQYF.

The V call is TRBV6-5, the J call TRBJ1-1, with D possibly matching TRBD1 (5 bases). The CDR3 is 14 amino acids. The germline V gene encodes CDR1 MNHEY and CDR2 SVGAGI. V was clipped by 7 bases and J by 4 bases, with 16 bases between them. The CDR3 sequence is CASNQGPRSTEAFF. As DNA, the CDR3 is TGTGCCAGCAACCAGGGCCCCAGAAGCACTGAAGCTTTCTTT.

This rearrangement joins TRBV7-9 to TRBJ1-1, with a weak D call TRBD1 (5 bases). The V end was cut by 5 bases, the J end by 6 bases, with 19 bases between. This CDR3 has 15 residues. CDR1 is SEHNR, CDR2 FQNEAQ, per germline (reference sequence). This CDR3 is CASSPQGTLGAEAFF. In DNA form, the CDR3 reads TGTGCCAGCAGCCCTCAAGGGACTCTTGGGGCTGAAGCTTTCTTT.

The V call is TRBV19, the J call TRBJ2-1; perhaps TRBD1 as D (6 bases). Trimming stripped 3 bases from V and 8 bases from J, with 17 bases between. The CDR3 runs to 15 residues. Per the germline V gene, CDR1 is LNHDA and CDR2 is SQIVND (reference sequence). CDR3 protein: CASSISRGMFDEQFF. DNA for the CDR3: TGTGCCAGTAGTATTTCCAGGGGTATGTTCGATGAGCAGTTCTTC.

CDR3 sequence reads: CASSLPGLRDGYTF. CDR3 sequence (DNA): TGTGCCAGCAGTTTACCGGGACTCAGGGATGGCTACACCTTC. This chain connects TRBV28 to TRBJ1-2, with a tentative D call TRBD1 (5 bases). Trimming shortened V by 2 bases and J by 6 bases, and 13 bases separated the two germline ends. Per the germline V gene, CDR1 is MDHEN and CDR2 is SYDVKM. The CDR3 is 14 amino acids.

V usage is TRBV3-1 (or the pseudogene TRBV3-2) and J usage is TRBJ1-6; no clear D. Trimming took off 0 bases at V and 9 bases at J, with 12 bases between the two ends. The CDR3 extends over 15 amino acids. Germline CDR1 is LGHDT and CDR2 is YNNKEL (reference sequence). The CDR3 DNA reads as TGTGCCAGCAGCCAAGATAATGTCCAGGCTTCACCCCTCCACTTT. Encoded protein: CASSQDNVQASPLHF.

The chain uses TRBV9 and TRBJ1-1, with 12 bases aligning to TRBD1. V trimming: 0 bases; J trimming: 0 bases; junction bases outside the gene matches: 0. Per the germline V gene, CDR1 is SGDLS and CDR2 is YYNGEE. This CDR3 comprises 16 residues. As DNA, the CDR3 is TGTGCCAGCAGCGTAGGGGACAGGGGGCTGAACACTGAAGCTTTCTTT. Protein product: CASSVGDRGLNTEAFF.

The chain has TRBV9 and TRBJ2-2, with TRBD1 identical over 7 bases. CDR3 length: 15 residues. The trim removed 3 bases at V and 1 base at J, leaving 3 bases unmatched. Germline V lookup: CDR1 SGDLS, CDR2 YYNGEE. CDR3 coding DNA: TGTGCCAGCAGCGGGGGACAGAGGAACACCGGGGAGCTGTTTTTT. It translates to CASSGGQRNTGELFF.

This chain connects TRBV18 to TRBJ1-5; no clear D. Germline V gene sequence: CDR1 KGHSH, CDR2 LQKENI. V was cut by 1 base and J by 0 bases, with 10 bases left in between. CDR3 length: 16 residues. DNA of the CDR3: TGTGCCAGCTCACCACTCCCACGGAGTAGCAATCAGCCCCAGCATTTT. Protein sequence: CASSPLPRSSNQPQHF.

The CDR3 bases are TGTGCCAGTAGTATAGGAGGCAGCATCTATGGCTACACCTTC. It yields the protein CASSIGGSIYGYTF. This chain joins TRBV19 and TRBJ1-2; D gene unclear. The germline CDR1 and CDR2 sequences are LNHDA and SQIVND (reference sequence). V lost 1 base and J lost 4, with 10 bases in between. The CDR3 is 14 residues long.

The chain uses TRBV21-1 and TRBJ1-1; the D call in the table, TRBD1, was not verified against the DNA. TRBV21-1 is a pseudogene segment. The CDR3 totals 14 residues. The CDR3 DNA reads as TGTGCCAGCAGCAGACAGGGCATCCTCGCTGAAGCTTTCTTT. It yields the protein CASSRQGILAEAFF.

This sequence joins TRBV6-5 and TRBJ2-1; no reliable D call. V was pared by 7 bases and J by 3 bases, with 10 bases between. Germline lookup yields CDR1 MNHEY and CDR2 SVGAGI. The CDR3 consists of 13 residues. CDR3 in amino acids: CASKETGYNEQFF. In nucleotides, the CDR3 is TGTGCCAGCAAGGAGACTGGCTACAATGAGCAGTTCTTC.

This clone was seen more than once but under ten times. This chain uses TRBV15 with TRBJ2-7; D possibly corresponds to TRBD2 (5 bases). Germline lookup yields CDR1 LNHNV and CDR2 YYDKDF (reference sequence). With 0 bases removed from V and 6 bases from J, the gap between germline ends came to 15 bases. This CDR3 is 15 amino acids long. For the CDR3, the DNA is TGTGCCACCAGCAGAGAGGGGTCGGCACGGGGCGAGCAGTACTTC. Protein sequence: CATSREGSARGEQYF. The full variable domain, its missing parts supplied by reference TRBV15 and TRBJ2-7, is DAMVIQNPRYQVTQFGKPVTLSCSQTLNHNVMYWYQQKSSQAPKLLFHYYDKDFNNEADTPDNFQSRRPNTSFCFLDIRSPGLGDTAMYLCATSREGSARGEQYFGPGTRLTVT.

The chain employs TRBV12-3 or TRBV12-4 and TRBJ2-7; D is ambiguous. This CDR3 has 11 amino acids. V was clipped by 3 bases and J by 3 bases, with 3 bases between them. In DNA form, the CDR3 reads TGTGCCAGCAGTTTCGGCTACGAGCAGTACTTC. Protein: CASSFGYEQYF.

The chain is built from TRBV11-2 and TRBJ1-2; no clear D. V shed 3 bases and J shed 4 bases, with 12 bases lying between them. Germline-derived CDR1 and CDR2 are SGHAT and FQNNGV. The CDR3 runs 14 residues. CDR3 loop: CASSLKDPTYGYTF. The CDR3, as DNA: TGTGCCAGCAGCTTGAAAGATCCCACCTATGGCTACACCTTC.

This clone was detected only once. DNA for the CDR3: TGTGCCAGCAGTTATTCCGGACTACAGTACAATGAGCAGTTCTTC. Encoded protein: CASSYSGLQYNEQFF. The gene calls are TRBV6-2 or TRBV6-3 and TRBJ2-1, with a possible D match to TRBD2 (6 bases). V shed 3 bases and J shed 4 bases, with 13 bases lying between them. Germline values: CDR1 MNHEY, CDR2 SVGEGT. CDR3 length: 15 residues.